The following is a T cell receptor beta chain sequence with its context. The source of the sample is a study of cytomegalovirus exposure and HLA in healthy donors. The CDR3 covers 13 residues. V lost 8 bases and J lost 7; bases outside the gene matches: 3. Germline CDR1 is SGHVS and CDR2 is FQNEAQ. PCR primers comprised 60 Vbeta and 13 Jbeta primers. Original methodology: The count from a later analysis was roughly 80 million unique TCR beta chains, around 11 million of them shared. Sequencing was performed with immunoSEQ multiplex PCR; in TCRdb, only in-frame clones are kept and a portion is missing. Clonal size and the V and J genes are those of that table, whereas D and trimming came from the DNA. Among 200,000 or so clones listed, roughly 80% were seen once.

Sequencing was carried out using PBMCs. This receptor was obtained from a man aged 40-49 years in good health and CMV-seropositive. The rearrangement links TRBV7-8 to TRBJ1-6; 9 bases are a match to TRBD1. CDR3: CASGDRVNSPLHF. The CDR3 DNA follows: TGTGCCAGCGGGGACAGGGTCAATTCACCCCTCCACTTT.